A single T cell receptor beta chain is shown here with its context. Its matching antigen is unknown. This is likely a read error, given that the CDR3 carries no conserved phenylalanine or tryptophan at its end. V trimming: 0 bases; J trimming: 8 bases; junction bases outside the gene matches: 7. The CDR3 runs 14 residues. Germline CDR1 and CDR2: SQVTM and ANQGSEA. This entry is derived from a study of molecular identifiers for immune sequencing clone quantification. Study information: Replicate RNA from roughly 18,000 or 92,000 naive CD8 T cells formed five aliquots; four were sequenced. Whole-study findings and limits: Underestimation of highly expanded clone sizes could arise where identical TCR molecules share a barcode.

Bulk TCR libraries were made with methods that had been previously described and with listed TCR primers. TCRdb itself ran the PCR reads through MiXCR, one entry per CDR3 protein. The data contain more than 300,000 distinct CDR3 sequences, over 20% of them singletons. The CD8+CD4-CCR7+CD45RA+ phenotype defined the sorted naive CD8 T cells. The sequence was obtained from a human donor in good health. Some libraries in this study had Jurkat cell RNA spiked in. Sequenced input: naive CD8+ T cells from blood, with Jurkat cell RNA spiked in. Sample subset: FACS-sorted CD8+CD4-CCR7+CD45RA+ naive T cells. This chain links TRBV29-1 with TRBJ2-7; 10 bases agree with TRBD2. CDR3 nucleotides: TGCAGCGTTGAAGAGGGGCTAGCGGGAGACAAGCAGTACATC. Protein: CSVEEGLAGDKQYI.